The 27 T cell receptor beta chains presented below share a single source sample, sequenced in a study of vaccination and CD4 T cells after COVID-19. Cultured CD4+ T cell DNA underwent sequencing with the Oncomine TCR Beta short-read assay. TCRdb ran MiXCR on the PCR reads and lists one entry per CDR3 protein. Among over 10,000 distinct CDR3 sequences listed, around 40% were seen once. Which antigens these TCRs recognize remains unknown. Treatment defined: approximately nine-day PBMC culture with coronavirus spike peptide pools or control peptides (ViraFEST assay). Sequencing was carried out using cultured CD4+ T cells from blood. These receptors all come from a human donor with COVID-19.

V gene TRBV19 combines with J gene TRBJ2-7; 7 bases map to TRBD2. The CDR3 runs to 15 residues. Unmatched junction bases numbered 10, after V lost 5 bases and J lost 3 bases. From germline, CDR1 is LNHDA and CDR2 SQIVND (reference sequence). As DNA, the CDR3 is TGTGCCAGTAGTGGGCGGGGGTCCTATCTCTACGAGCAGTACTTC. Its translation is CASSGRGSYLYEQYF.

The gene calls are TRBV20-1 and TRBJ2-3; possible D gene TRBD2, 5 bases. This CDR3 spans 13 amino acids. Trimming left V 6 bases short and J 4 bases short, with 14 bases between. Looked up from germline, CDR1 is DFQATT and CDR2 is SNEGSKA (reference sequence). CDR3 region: CSARHRTADTQYF. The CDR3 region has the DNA TGCAGTGCGAGACACCGGACTGCAGATACGCAGTATTTT.

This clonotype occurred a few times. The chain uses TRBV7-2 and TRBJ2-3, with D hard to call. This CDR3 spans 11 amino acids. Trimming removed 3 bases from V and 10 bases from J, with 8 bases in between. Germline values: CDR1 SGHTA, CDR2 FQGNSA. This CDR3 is CASSFSRAQYF. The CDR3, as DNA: TGTGCCAGCAGCTTCTCTAGGGCGCAGTATTTT.

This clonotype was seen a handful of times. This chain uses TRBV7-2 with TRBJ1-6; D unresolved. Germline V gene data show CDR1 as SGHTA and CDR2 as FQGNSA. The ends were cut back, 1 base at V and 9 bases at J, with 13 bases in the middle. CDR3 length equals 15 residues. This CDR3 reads CASSLEPREGSPLHF. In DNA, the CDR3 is TGTGCCAGCAGCTTAGAGCCCCGGGAGGGTTCACCCCTCCACTTT. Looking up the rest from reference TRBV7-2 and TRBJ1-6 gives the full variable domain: GAGVSQSPSNKVTEKGKDVELRCDPISGHTALYWYRQSLGQGLEFLIYFQGNSAPDKSGLPSDRFSAERTGGSVSTLTIQRTQQEDSAVYLCASSLEPREGSPLHFGNGTRLTVT.

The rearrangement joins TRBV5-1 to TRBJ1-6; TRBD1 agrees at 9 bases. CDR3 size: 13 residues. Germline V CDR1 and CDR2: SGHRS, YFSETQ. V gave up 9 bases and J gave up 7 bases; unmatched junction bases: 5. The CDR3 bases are TGCGCCACCCGGACAGGGGAGAATTCACCCCTCCACTTT. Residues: CATRTGENSPLHF.

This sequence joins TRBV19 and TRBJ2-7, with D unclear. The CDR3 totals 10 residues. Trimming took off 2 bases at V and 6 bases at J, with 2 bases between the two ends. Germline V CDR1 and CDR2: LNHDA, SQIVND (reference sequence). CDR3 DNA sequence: TGTGCCAGTAGTATACGCGAGCAGTACTTC. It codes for CASSIREQYF.

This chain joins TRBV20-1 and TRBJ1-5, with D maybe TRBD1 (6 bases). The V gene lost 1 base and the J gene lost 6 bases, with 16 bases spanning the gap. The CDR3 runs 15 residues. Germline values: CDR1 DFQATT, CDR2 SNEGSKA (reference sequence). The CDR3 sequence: CSARGRTEQGQPQHF. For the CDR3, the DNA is TGCAGTGCTAGAGGACGGACAGAGCAGGGTCAGCCCCAGCATTTT.

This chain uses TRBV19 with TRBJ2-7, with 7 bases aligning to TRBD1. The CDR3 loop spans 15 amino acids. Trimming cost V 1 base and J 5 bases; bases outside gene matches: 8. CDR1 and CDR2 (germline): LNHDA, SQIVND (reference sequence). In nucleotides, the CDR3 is TGTGCCAGTAGTATAGGACAGGGAACGACGCACGAGCAGTACTTC. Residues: CASSIGQGTTHEQYF.

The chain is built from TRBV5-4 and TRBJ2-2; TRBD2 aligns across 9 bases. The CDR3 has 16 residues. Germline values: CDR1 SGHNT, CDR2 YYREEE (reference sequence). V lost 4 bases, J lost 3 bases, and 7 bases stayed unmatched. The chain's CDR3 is CASSPGTSYYTGELFF. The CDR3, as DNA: TGTGCCAGCAGCCCCGGGACTAGCTATTACACCGGGGAGCTGTTTTTT.

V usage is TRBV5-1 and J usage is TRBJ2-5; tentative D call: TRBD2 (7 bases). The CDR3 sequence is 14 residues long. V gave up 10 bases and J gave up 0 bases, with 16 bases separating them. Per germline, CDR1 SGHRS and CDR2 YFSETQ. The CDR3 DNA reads TGCGCCGACAGGCGGGGGCCAAACCAAGAGACCCAGTACTTC. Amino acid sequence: CADRRGPNQETQYF.

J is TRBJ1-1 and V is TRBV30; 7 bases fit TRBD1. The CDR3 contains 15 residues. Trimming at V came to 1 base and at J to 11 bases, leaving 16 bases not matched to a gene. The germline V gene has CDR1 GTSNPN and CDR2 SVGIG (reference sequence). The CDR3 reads CAWSGSRQGTGGAFF. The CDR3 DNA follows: TGTGCCTGGAGTGGATCCCGACAGGGTACCGGAGGGGCTTTCTTT. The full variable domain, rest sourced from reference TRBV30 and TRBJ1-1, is SQTIHQWPATLVQPVGSPLSLECTVEGTSNPNLYWYRQAAGRGLQLLFYSVGIGQISSEVPQNLSASRPQDRQFILSSKKLLLSDSGFYLCAWSGSRQGTGGAFFGQGTRLTVV.

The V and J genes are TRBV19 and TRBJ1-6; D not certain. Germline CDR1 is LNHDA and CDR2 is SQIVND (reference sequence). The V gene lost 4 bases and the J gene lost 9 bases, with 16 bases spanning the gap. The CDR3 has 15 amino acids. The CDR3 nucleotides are TGTGCCAGTAGTACAACAACGGGAGGAAGTTCACCCCTCCACTTT. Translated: CASSTTTGGSSPLHF. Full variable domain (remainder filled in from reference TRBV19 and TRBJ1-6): DGGITQSPKYLFRKEGQNVTLSCEQNLNHDAMYWYRQDPGQGLRLIYYSQIVNDFQKGDIAEGYSVSREKKESFPLTVTSAQKNPTAFYLCASSTTTGGSSPLHFGNGTRLTVT.

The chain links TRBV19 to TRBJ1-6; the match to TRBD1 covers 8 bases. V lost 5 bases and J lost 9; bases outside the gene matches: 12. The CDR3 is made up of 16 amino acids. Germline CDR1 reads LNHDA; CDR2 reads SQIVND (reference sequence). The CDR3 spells CASSVAWTGSGSPLHF. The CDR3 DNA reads TGTGCCAGTAGTGTGGCCTGGACAGGGAGTGGTTCACCCCTCCACTTT.

The CDR3 DNA reads as TGTGCCAGCTCACTTCGACCAGGGGAGTCACCCCTCCACTTT. Translated: CASSLRPGESPLHF. The rearrangement uses TRBV18 and TRBJ1-6; D may be TRBD1 (6 bases). CDR1 and CDR2 (germline): KGHSH, LQKENI. CDR3 size: 14 residues. Trimming took off 4 bases at V and 10 bases at J, with 14 bases between the two ends.

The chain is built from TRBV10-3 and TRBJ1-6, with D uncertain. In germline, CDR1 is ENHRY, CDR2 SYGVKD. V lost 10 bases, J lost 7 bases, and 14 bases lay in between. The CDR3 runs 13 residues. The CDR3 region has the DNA TGTGCCACCTCTGGTGAGGGAAATTCACCCCTCCACTTT. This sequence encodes CATSGEGNSPLHF.

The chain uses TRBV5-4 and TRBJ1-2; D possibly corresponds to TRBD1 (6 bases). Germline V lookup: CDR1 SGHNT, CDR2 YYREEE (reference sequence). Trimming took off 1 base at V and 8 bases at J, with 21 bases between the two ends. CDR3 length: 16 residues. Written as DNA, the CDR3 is TGTGCCAGCAGCTTGAATACTCCGGGGGGCGATCTCGGCTACACCTTC. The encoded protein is CASSLNTPGGDLGYTF.

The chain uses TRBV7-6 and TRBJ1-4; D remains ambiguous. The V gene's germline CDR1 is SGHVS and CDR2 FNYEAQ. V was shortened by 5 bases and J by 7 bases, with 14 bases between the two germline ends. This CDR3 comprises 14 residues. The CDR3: CASSPLNGGEKLFF. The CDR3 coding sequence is TGTGCCAGCAGCCCCCTTAACGGAGGTGAAAAACTGTTTTTT.

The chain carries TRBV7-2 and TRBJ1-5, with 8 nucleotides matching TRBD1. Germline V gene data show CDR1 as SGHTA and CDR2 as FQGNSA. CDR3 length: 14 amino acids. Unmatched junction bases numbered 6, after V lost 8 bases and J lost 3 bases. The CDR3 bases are TGTGCCAGCGGAGGACAGGGACACAATCAGCCCCAGCATTTT. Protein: CASGGQGHNQPQHF.

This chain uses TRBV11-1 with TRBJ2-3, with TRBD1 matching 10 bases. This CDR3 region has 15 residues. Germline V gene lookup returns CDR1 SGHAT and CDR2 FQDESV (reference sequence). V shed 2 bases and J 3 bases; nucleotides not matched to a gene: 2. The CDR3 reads CASSLLDRGTDTQYF. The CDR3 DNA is TGTGCCAGCAGCTTATTGGACAGGGGGACAGATACGCAGTATTTT. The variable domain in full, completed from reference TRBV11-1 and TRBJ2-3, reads EAEVAQSPRYKITEKSQAVAFWCDPISGHATLYWYRQILGQGPELLVQFQDESVVDDSQLPKDRFSAERLKGVDSTLKIQPAELGDSAMYLCASSLLDRGTDTQYFGPGTRLTVL.

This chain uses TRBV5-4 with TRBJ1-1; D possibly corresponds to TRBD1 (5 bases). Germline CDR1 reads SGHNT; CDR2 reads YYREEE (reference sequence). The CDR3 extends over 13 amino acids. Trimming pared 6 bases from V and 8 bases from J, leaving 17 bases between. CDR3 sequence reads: CASTEGGRDEAFF. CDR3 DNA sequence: TGTGCCAGCACCGAAGGTGGGCGGGACGAAGCTTTCTTT.

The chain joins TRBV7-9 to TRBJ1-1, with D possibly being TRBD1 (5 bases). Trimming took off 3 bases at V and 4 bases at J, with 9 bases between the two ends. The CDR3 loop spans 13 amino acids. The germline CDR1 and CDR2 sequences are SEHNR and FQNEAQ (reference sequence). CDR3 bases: TGTGCCAGCAGCTTTTTCGGGGCCACTGAAGCTTTCTTT. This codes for CASSFFGATEAFF.

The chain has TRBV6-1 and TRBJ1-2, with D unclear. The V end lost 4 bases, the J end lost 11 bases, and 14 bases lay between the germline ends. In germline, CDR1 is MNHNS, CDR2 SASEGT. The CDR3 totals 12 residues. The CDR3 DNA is TGTGCCAGCAGTGGCGGTGTACAGCAGTACACCTTC. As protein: CASSGGVQQYTF.

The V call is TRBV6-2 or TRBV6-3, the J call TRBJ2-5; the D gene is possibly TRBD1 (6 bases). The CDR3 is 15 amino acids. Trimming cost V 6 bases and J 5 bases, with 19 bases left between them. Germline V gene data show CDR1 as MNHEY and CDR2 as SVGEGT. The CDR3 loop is CASSLGGAEAETQYF. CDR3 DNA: TGTGCCAGCAGCCTAGGGGGAGCCGAGGCGGAGACCCAGTACTTC.

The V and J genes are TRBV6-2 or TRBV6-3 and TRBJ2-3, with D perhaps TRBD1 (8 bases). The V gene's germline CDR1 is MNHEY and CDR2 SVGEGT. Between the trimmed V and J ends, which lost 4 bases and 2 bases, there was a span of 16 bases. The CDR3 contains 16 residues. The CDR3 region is CASSWETGGATDTQYF. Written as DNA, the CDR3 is TGTGCCAGCAGTTGGGAAACAGGGGGGGCCACAGATACGCAGTATTTT.

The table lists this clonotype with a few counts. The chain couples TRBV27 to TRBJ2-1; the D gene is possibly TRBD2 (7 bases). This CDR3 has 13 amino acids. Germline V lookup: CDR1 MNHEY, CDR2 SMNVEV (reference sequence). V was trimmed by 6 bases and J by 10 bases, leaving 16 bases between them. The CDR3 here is CASRELSGTEQFF. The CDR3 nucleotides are TGTGCCAGCAGAGAACTCAGCGGGACAGAGCAGTTCTTC.

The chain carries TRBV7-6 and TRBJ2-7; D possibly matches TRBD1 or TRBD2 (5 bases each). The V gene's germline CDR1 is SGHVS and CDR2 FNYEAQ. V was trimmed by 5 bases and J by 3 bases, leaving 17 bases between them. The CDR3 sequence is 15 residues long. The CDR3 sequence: CASSPIDGTVYEQYF. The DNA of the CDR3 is TGTGCCAGCAGCCCGATTGACGGGACCGTCTACGAGCAGTACTTC.

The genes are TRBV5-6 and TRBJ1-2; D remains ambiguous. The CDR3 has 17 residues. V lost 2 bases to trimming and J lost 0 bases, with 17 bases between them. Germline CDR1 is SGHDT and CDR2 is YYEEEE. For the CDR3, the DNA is TGTGCCAGCAGCTTTGCCAGGAATGACTTACCTAACTATGGCTACACCTTC. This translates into CASSFARNDLPNYGYTF.